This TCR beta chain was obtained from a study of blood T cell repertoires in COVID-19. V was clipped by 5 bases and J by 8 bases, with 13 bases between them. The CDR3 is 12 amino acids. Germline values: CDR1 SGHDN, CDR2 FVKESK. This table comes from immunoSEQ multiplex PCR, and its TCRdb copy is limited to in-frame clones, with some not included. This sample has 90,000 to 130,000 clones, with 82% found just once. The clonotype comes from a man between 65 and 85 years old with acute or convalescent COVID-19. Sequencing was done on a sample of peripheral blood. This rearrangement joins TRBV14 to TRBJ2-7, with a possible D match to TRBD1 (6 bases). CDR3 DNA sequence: TGTGCCAGCAGCACACGAGGGACACAGCAGTACTTC. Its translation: CASSTRGTQQYF.